One and the same sample provided the 15 T cell receptor beta chains below, sequenced in a study of T-cell reconstitution after alpha-beta-depleted transplantation in children. This sample's TCRbeta library carried unique molecular identifier barcodes. MiXCR, applied by TCRdb to the PCR reads, yields one record per CDR3 protein. The sample consists of some 550,000 distinct CDR3 sequences, about 21% of them appearing once. This material consisted of PBMCs, mostly from graft donor cells, taken 360 days after TCRalphabeta/CD19-depleted stem cell transplant. These TCRs come from a boy in the first two years of life who had a stem cell transplant for acute myeloid leukemia, so the T cells may come from the graft donor.

The chain carries TRBV20-1 and TRBJ1-1, with D maybe TRBD1 (5 bases). V lost 0 bases, J lost 8 bases, and 19 bases lay in between. Per the germline V gene, CDR1 is DFQATT and CDR2 is SNEGSKA (reference sequence). This CDR3 has 15 residues. The CDR3 sequence: CSARDSGPLRAEAFF. The CDR3 coding sequence is TGCAGTGCTAGAGATTCAGGGCCGCTGAGGGCCGAAGCTTTCTTT.

The chain is built from TRBV7-9 and TRBJ2-1; TRBD2 is a possible D gene (6 bases). The germline V and J ends were trimmed by 6 bases and 5 bases, with 14 bases remaining between them. The length of the CDR3 is 14 residues. From germline, CDR1 is SEHNR and CDR2 FQNEAQ (reference sequence). The CDR3 here is CASSIRGTDNEQFF. The CDR3 DNA follows: TGTGCCAGCAGTATCCGGGGGACCGACAATGAGCAGTTCTTC. The full variable domain, rest sourced from reference TRBV7-9 and TRBJ2-1, is DTGVSQNPRHKITKRGQNVTFRCDPISEHNRLYWYRQTLGQGPEFLTYFQNEAQLEKSRLLSDRFSAERPKGSFSTLEIQRTEQGDSAMYLCASSIRGTDNEQFFGPGTRLTVL.

This clonotype was seen a handful of times. The genes are TRBV6-1 and TRBJ2-7; D assignment may be TRBD1 or TRBD2 (6 bases each). CDR3 length: 14 residues. The V end lost 11 bases, the J end lost 1 base, and 18 bases lay between the germline ends. The germline V gene encodes CDR1 MNHNS and CDR2 SASEGT. Written as DNA, the CDR3 is TGTGCCTCCGGGGGCTCAAGAAAGTCCTACGAGCAGTACTTC. It specifies CASGGSRKSYEQYF.

This clonotype was observed at least ten times. The J gene is TRBJ2-2, the V gene TRBV29-1; no reliable D call. CDR1 SQVTM and CDR2 ANQGSEA come from the germline V gene. V was clipped by 0 bases and J by 5 bases, with 7 bases between them. This CDR3 region has 13 residues. CDR3 in amino acids: CSVEDLPTGELFF. The CDR3 nucleotides read TGCAGCGTTGAAGATCTTCCAACCGGGGAGCTGTTTTTT.

This chain uses TRBV25-1 with TRBJ1-6; 7 bases line up with TRBD1. Germline CDR1 reads MGHDK; CDR2 reads SYGVNS. The V and J ends lost 8 bases and 7 bases, in that order; junction bases with no gene match: 8. This CDR3 spans 14 amino acids. In DNA form, the CDR3 reads TGTGCCAGCTCTCCGACAGGGTGGAATTCACCCCTCCACTTT. Translated: CASSPTGWNSPLHF.

This clonotype was seen a few times. V and J are TRBV29-1 and TRBJ2-4; 8 bases agree with TRBD2. The CDR3 loop spans 17 amino acids. The trim removed 4 bases at V and 3 bases at J, leaving 14 bases unmatched. Germline CDR1 reads SQVTM; CDR2 reads ANQGSEA. The CDR3 DNA reads TGCAGCGTTGGGATCGTGGGGGCGGGGGGATACAAAAACATTCAGTACTTC. Translation: CSVGIVGAGGYKNIQYF.

The chain combines TRBV20-1 with TRBJ2-1; TRBD2 is a possible D gene (6 bases). The CDR3 is 16 residues long. V was trimmed by 6 bases and J by 0 bases, leaving 18 bases between them. Germline CDR1 is DFQATT and CDR2 is SNEGSKA (reference sequence). CDR3 sequence reads: CSASTQAGYSYNEQFF. The CDR3 DNA reads as TGCAGTGCGTCTACTCAAGCGGGCTACTCCTACAATGAGCAGTTCTTC.

This clonotype was found many times. This chain links TRBV29-1 with TRBJ2-7; 7 bases are shared with TRBD1. Germline loops: CDR1 SQVTM, CDR2 ANQGSEA. V gave up 6 bases and J gave up 5 bases; unmatched junction bases: 13. The CDR3 runs to 14 residues. As DNA, the CDR3 is TGCAGCGTGGGACAGTCTGAAGGTGGAAACGAGCAGTACTTC. It codes for CSVGQSEGGNEQYF.

This clonotype has a handful of counts. This sequence joins TRBV5-4 and TRBJ2-1; 8 nucleotides align to TRBD2. This CDR3 is built from 19 residues. Germline values: CDR1 SGHNT, CDR2 YYREEE (reference sequence). The V segment lost 0 bases and the J segment 4 bases; nucleotides outside the gene matches: 15. CDR3 sequence (DNA): TGTGCCAGCAGCTTGGGGGGGCGAGGGACTAGGAACTCATACAATGAGCAGTTCTTC. It yields the protein CASSLGGRGTRNSYNEQFF.

The genes are TRBV28 and TRBJ1-5; 7 bases fit TRBD1. V was pared by 5 bases and J by 7 bases, with 11 bases of the junction left unmatched. Germline-derived CDR1 and CDR2 are MDHEN and SYDVKM. CDR3 length equals 15 residues. The CDR3 coding sequence is TGTGCCAGCAGTCCACAGACAGGGAATTTACAGCCCCAGCATTTT. Its protein product is CASSPQTGNLQPQHF.

The chain carries TRBV29-1 and TRBJ1-1, with D uncertain. The CDR3 sequence is 10 residues long. Trimming left V 8 bases short and J 7 bases short, with 11 bases between. Germline values: CDR1 SQVTM, CDR2 ANQGSEA. CDR3 residues: CSSGHSEAFF. In DNA form, the CDR3 reads TGCAGCAGCGGTCATAGTGAAGCTTTCTTT. The variable domain in full, completed from reference TRBV29-1 and TRBJ1-1, reads SAVISQKPSRDICQRGTSLTIQCQVDSQVTMMFWYRQQPGQSLTLIATANQGSEATYESGFVIDKFPISRPNLTFSTLTVSNMSPEDSSIYLCSSGHSEAFFGQGTRLTVV.

This clonotype was recorded at least ten times. V gene TRBV11-1 combines with J gene TRBJ2-2; TRBD1 might be the D (6 bases). From germline, CDR1 is SGHAT and CDR2 FQDESV (reference sequence). V dropped 5 bases and J dropped 6 bases, with 28 bases sitting between them. The CDR3 is 19 amino acids. The CDR3 DNA follows: TGTGCCAGCAGCGGGGGCTTTACCCGGGACGGCGCTTCGGCCGGGGAGCTGTTTTTT. Protein product: CASSGGFTRDGASAGELFF.

This clonotype was counted ten times or more. This chain links TRBV12-5 with TRBJ2-5, with 8 bases lining up with TRBD2. Per the germline V gene, CDR1 is LGHNT and CDR2 is FRNRAP. The V segment lost 5 bases and the J segment 5 bases; nucleotides outside the gene matches: 16. This CDR3 is built from 17 residues. The CDR3 loop reads CASGPPTGGELGETQYF. The CDR3 nucleotides are TGTGCTAGTGGTCCTCCTACCGGGGGGGAGCTGGGGGAGACCCAGTACTTC.

Only a few counts were recorded for this clonotype. The V gene is TRBV28, the J gene TRBJ2-1; the match to TRBD2 covers 7 bases. Germline V gives CDR1 MDHEN, CDR2 SYDVKM. The CDR3 sequence is 18 residues long. V lost 5 bases and J lost 0; bases outside the gene matches: 13. The CDR3 bases are TGTGCCAGCAGTCCAGATTGGGGGGGAAAAAGCTCCTACAATGAGCAGTTCTTC. Its translation is CASSPDWGGKSSYNEQFF.

The rearrangement uses TRBV5-6 and TRBJ2-3; D could derive from TRBD1 or TRBD2 (5 bases each). Trimming removed 4 bases from V and 1 base from J, with 16 bases in between. CDR3 length: 16 amino acids. CDR1 is SGHDT, CDR2 YYEEEE, per germline. CDR3 loop: CASSLLGVGGTDTQYF. The CDR3 DNA reads as TGTGCCAGCAGCCTCCTGGGTGTGGGGGGCACAGATACGCAGTATTTT. Full variable domain (outside the CDR3, taken from reference TRBV5-6 and TRBJ2-3): DAGVTQSPTHLIKTRGQQVTLRCSPKSGHDTVSWYQQALGQGPQFIFQYYEEEERQRGNFPDRFSGHQFPNYSSELNVNALLLGDSALYLCASSLLGVGGTDTQYFGPGTRLTVL.